A selection of T cell receptor beta chains follows, all from one sample in a study of blood T cell repertoires in COVID-19. Generated by immunoSEQ multiplex PCR, the TCRdb table keeps only in-frame clones and is missing some. The table shows about 250,000 clones, with 80% to 90% occurring only once. The sequenced sample was peripheral blood. The origin of the receptors is a woman aged 70 to 79 with acute or convalescent COVID-19. Each CDR3 is given with its conserved first and last residue. The D gene is left open where the match is weak. Size is omitted from some rows. Given values are once, few, many or a class for expanded clones.

j_call | cdr3_length | v_call | d_call | clone_size | cdr3_nt | cdr3_aa
TRBJ1-3 | 17 | TRBV9 | . | . | TGTGCCAGCAGCGTAGAAATAAGGAGCGATCCTGGAAACACCATATATTTT | CASSVEIRSDPGNTIYF
TRBJ1-5 | 17 | TRBV6-2/TRBV6-3 | TRBD1 | once | TGTGCCAGCAGTTACCGTCGGACAGGGGGCCTTAATCAGCCCCAGCATTTT | CASSYRRTGGLNQPQHF
TRBJ2-2 | 16 | TRBV30 | TRBD1 | . | TGTGCCTGGAGGCAATGGCAGGGGGCTTTCACCGGGGAGCTGTTTTTT | CAWRQWQGAFTGELFF
TRBJ1-2 | 11 | TRBV20-1 | TRBD1 | . | TGCAGTGCTAGCGGGACAGGGCTTTTCGCCTTC | CSASGTGLFAF
TRBJ1-6 | 13 | TRBV6-5 | . | once | TGTGCCAGCAGTTCCGTCTATAATTCACCCCTCCACTTT | CASSSVYNSPLHF
TRBJ1-2 | 16 | TRBV28 | . | . | TGTGCCAGCAGTTCCCCTCCCCCGCAGGGCTACTATGGCTACACCTTC | CASSSPPPQGYYGYTF
TRBJ1-4 | 16 | TRBV4-2 | . | . | TGTGCCAGCAGCCAAAGGAGAATTGCAACTAATGAAAAACTGTTTTTT | CASSQRRIATNEKLFF
TRBJ1-1 | 13 | TRBV5-1 | . | . | TGCGCCAGCAGCGAACAGGTTTACACTGAAGCTTTCTTT | CASSEQVYTEAFF
TRBJ1-1 | 15 | TRBV3-1/TRBV3-2 | . | . | TGTGCCAGCAGCCTCCTATCGGAGGGGAGCACTGAAGCTTTCTTT | CASSLLSEGSTEAFF
TRBJ1-6 | 19 | TRBV7-9 | TRBD1 | . | TGTGCCAGCAGCGTTTACAGGGGCCTAACAAGCTCCTATAATTCACCCCTCCACTTT | CASSVYRGLTSSYNSPLHF
TRBJ1-5 | 15 | TRBV27 | TRBD1 | . | TGTGCCAGCAGGCTTACAGGGGGACGCAATCAGCCCCAGCATTTT | CASRLTGGRNQPQHF
TRBJ2-1 | 15 | TRBV10-3 | TRBD2 | . | TGTGCCATCAGTAAACTAGCGGGGGGGCCGGATGAGCAGTTCTTC | CAISKLAGGPDEQFF
TRBJ1-1 | 14 | TRBV27 | . | . | TGTGCCAGCAGTTTCAACGACCCGGGCACTGAAGCTTTCTTT | CASSFNDPGTEAFF
TRBJ2-2 | 15 | TRBV11-2 | . | . | TGTGCCAGCAGCGTCGGACTGACGAACACCGGGGAGCTGTTTTTT | CASSVGLTNTGELFF
TRBJ1-1 | 14 | TRBV24-1 | . | . | TGTGCCACCAGTGACTCCGGGACGGGGGGGACGGCTTTCTTT | CATSDSGTGGTAFF
TRBJ1-2 | 15 | TRBV7-2 | TRBD1 | . | TGTGCCAGCAGCCCTTTAGGGCAGGGGGACTATGGCTACACCTTC | CASSPLGQGDYGYTF
TRBJ1-1 | 15 | TRBV15 | TRBD1 | . | TGTGCCACCAGCAGAGATAGCGGGGGGACAGGTCCCGCTTTCTTT | CATSRDSGGTGPAFF
TRBJ2-5 | 16 | TRBV6-5 | . | . | TGTGCCAGCAGTTACTCGGGGCGGGCCCAGGGGGGGACCCAGTACTTC | CASSYSGRAQGGTQYF
TRBJ1-2 | 13 | TRBV7-2 | TRBD1 | . | TGTGCCAGCAGCTCGGACAGGTCCTATGGCTACACCTTC | CASSSDRSYGYTF
TRBJ1-3 | 14 | TRBV19 | . | . | TGTGCCAGTAGTACCCCCGGCTCTGGAAACACCATATATTTT | CASSTPGSGNTIYF
TRBJ1-4 | 15 | TRBV4-3 | TRBD1 | once | TGCGCCAGCAGTCCCGGCGGGACAGGGAGGGAAAAACTGTTTTTT | CASSPGGTGREKLFF
TRBJ2-5 | 17 | TRBV19 | TRBD2 | . | TGTGCCAGTAGTACGGTAGCGGGGGGATATGGTCCGGAGACCCAGTACTTC | CASSTVAGGYGPETQYF
TRBJ2-5 | 14 | TRBV9 | . | . | TGTGCCAGCAGCGTACGGGCAGGGCGAGAGACCCAGTACTTC | CASSVRAGRETQYF
TRBJ2-1 | 16 | TRBV11-2 | . | . | TGTGCCAGCAGCTTAGTTAATTCTGTCTTGGCCCTTGAGCAGTTCTTC | CASSLVNSVLALEQFF
TRBJ2-2 | 14 | TRBV5-1 | . | . | TGCGCCAGCAATTTGGACAGCAACACCGGGGAGCTGTTTTTT | CASNLDSNTGELFF
TRBJ2-4 | 11 | TRBV6-1 | TRBD2 | . | TGTGCCAGCAGTTTGGGGAGGGGTCAGTACTTC | CASSLGRGQYF
TRBJ2-1 | 15 | TRBV15 | TRBD2 | . | TGTGCCACCAGCTCGGGGGTAGCGGGGTGGAATGAGCAGTTCTTC | CATSSGVAGWNEQFF
TRBJ2-3 | 13 | TRBV12-3/TRBV12-4 | TRBD2 | few | TGTGCCAGCAGCGAAAAGGGACTAGTGTCACAGTATTTT | CASSEKGLVSQYF
TRBJ1-3 | 15 | TRBV5-1 | . | . | TGCGCCAGCAGCTTGGATGCAGGGTCCGGAAACACCATATATTTT | CASSLDAGSGNTIYF
TRBJ1-4 | 14 | TRBV27 | TRBD1 | . | TGTGCCAGCAGTTTATCTGGGACAGCCGAAAAACTGTTTTTT | CASSLSGTAEKLFF
TRBJ2-7 | 16 | TRBV3-1/TRBV3-2 | TRBD2 | once | TGTGCCAGCAGCCAAGGACTGGGACTAGCGGGGGTCGAGCAGTACTTC | CASSQGLGLAGVEQYF
TRBJ1-4 | 13 | TRBV29-1 | TRBD1 | . | TGCAGCTCGAGGGGGCCGGGTAATGAAAAACTGTTTTTT | CSSRGPGNEKLFF
TRBJ2-2 | 14 | TRBV11-3 | . | . | TGTGCCAGCAGCTGGGCAGGGAACACCGGGGAGCTGTTTTTT | CASSWAGNTGELFF
TRBJ1-5 | 16 | TRBV7-2 | TRBD1 | once | TGTGCCAGCAGCTCCACGGGACAGGGAAGCAATCAGCCCCAGCATTTT | CASSSTGQGSNQPQHF
TRBJ2-3 | 16 | TRBV5-1 | . | . | TGCGCCAGCAGCTTGGCCGGTAGCGTTAGCACAGATACGCAGTATTTT | CASSLAGSVSTDTQYF
TRBJ2-2 | 13 | TRBV29-1 | TRBD2 | . | TGCAGCGTTGCCTACGGGGGGTCCGGGGAGCTGTTTTTT | CSVAYGGSGELFF
TRBJ1-2 | 13 | TRBV5-4 | TRBD1 | once | TGTGCCAGCAGTCCGGGACAGGGGGACGGCTACACCTTC | CASSPGQGDGYTF
TRBJ2-5 | 10 | TRBV6-5 | . | few | TGTGCCAGCACGGAGGAGACCCAGTACTTC | CASTEETQYF
TRBJ2-1 | 15 | TRBV19 | . | . | TGTGCCAGTAGTGTTGACAGGACGTCCTACAATGAGCAGTTCTTC | CASSVDRTSYNEQFF
TRBJ1-1 | 14 | TRBV4-2 | . | few | TGTGCCAGCAGCCAAGAGGACAAACTTCTGGGAGCTTTCTTT | CASSQEDKLLGAFF
TRBJ2-6 | 18 | TRBV18 | . | . | TGTGCCAGCTCACCAGGCCCAGGGATAGGAACTGGGGCCAACGTCCTGACTTTC | CASSPGPGIGTGANVLTF
TRBJ2-3 | 15 | TRBV3-1/TRBV3-2 | TRBD1 | . | TGTGCCAGCAGCCGAAGACAGGGAGAAACAGATACGCAGTATTTT | CASSRRQGETDTQYF
TRBJ1-5 | 16 | TRBV6-1 | . | once | TGTGCCAGCAGTGAAGCCAGGGTCCTTAGCAATCAGCCCCAGCATTTT | CASSEARVLSNQPQHF
TRBJ2-7 | 16 | TRBV7-2 | TRBD1 | . | TGTGCCAGCAGCTTCGCCGGGACAGGGGGCGGCTACGAGCAGTACTTC | CASSFAGTGGGYEQYF
TRBJ2-5 | 14 | TRBV2 | TRBD2 | . | TGTGCCAGCATAGCGGGGGGGTTCCAAGAGACCCAGTACTTC | CASIAGGFQETQYF
TRBJ1-2 | 13 | TRBV7-9 | . | few | TGTGCCAGCAGCCCGACAGTAAACTATGGCTACACCTTC | CASSPTVNYGYTF